The clone carrying this T cell receptor beta chain was seen only a few times. Its matching antigen is unknown. Trimming pared 3 bases from V and 5 bases from J, leaving 13 bases between. This CDR3 has 14 amino acids. Germline V CDR1 and CDR2: MDHEN, SYDVKM. TCRdb's table, derived via immunoSEQ multiplex PCR, lists solely in-frame clones and lacks some. This table has over 60,000 clones, roughly 80% appearing once. These data originate in a study of T cell clones after liver transplantation. Study-level information: Third-party-reactive TCRbeta sequences from pre-transplant mixed lymphocyte reactions served as antigen-independent comparators. Until 12-24 months post-transplant, subjects got standard immunosuppression and no induction. Study results and caveats: A larger donor-reactive than third-party decline suggested partial antigen-specific deletion. Migration into the graft, not deletion, may explain lost graft donor-reactive T cells.

This receptor was taken from a human donor who received a liver transplant. Sequenced here: CD4+ T cells from blood, sampled before liver transplant. The V call is TRBV28, the J call TRBJ2-5; TRBD1 or TRBD2 may be the D gene (6 bases each). The CDR3 loop is CASSFSGGGETQYF. The CDR3 bases are TGTGCCAGCAGTTTTAGCGGAGGGGGGGAGACCCAGTACTTC.